Reported below is one T cell receptor beta chain. These data are taken from a study of immune cell composition in non-small cell lung cancer. The V gene's germline CDR1 is SNHLY and CDR2 FYNNEI. This CDR3 comprises 15 residues. Trimming removed 4 bases from V and 7 bases from J, with 14 bases in between. Clones were read by immunoSEQ multiplex PCR, and TCRdb kept only the in-frame ones, dropping some. The table lists around 8,400 clones, just under 70% of them singletons, with approximately 7.7% in the top ten. The sample consisted of lung tumor tissue. The chain is built from TRBV2 and TRBJ1-6, with D maybe TRBD1 (5 bases). This TCR derives from a human donor with non-small cell lung cancer. The chain's CDR3 is CASSVGQGGNSPLHF. CDR3 bases: TGTGCCAGCAGTGTGGGTCAGGGAGGAAATTCACCCCTCCACTTT.